Sequencing of this T cell receptor (beta chain) was carried out in a study of beta chain features in type 1 diabetes. Study results and caveats: Shortening that was moderate but significant affected the TCRB CDR3s of Type 1 diabetes patients in all four CD4+ subsets. Among patients, naive, central memory and Treg TCRB repertoires appeared more similar than among healthy donors. The VDJ junctions of type 1 diabetes patients carried fewer insertions and more deletions.

What was sequenced were expressed TCRB transcripts, since all of the isolated RNA had been reverse transcribed. Only in-frame clones appear in the TCRdb table, and some are missing; sequencing was by immunoSEQ multiplex PCR. This table holds 300,000 to 450,000 clones, roughly a fifth found once. About this clone: What it binds is not known.

Germline CDR1 and CDR2: WSHSY and SAAADI. With V trimmed by 3 bases and J by 5 bases, 2 bases remained unmatched. The CDR3 totals 14 residues. The sample consisted of naive CD4+ T cells from blood. The clonotype originates from a woman under 30 in good health. This chain links TRBV10-2 with TRBJ1-1; 11 bases are shared with TRBD1. The CDR3 region is CASSDGQGATEAFF. In DNA form, the CDR3 reads TGCGCCAGCAGTGACGGACAGGGGGCTACTGAAGCTTTCTTT.